The clone carrying this TCR beta chain was detected a few times. This entry is derived from a study of cytomegalovirus exposure and HLA in healthy donors. The PCR was carried out with 60 Vbeta primers and 13 Jbeta primers. TCRdb's table, derived via immunoSEQ multiplex PCR, lists solely in-frame clones and lacks some. The top ten hold 13% to 15% of the sample, which has 65,000 to 85,000 clones, under 80% seen once. Despite likely unrecorded immune exposures, the donors were nominally healthy at the time of sampling. V was shortened by 6 bases and J by 12 bases, with 14 bases between the two germline ends. There are 11 residues in the CDR3. CDR1 and CDR2 from the germline V gene are MNHEY and SVGAGI.

This TCR was recovered from a male donor in good health and CMV-seropositive. The sample consisted of PBMCs. The V gene is TRBV6-5, the J gene TRBJ2-5; D possibly corresponds to TRBD2 (6 bases). The CDR3, as DNA: TGTGCCAGCAGGGAGGGCCGATGGGAGTACTTC. It yields the protein CASREGRWEYF.